These 27 T cell receptor beta chains came from one sample sequenced in a study of blood T cell repertoires in COVID-19. Produced via immunoSEQ multiplex PCR; TCRdb's table is partial and in-frame only. The repertoire includes 150,000 to 200,000 clones, approximately 73% of them detected once, and about 17% sits in the top ten. The sample comprised PBMCs or T cells enriched from blood (not recorded which). The receptors stem from a woman in her 50s with acute COVID-19.

The rearrangement joins TRBV18 to TRBJ2-2; TRBD1 agrees at 8 bases. Per the germline V gene, CDR1 is KGHSH and CDR2 is LQKENI. The CDR3 extends over 17 amino acids. After removal of 6 bases from V and 7 bases from J, the junction contained 16 bases not matched to a gene. The CDR3 loop reads CASSSGQGLSGFGELFF. Here the CDR3 DNA reads TGTGCCAGCTCGTCCGGACAGGGTCTGAGCGGTTTCGGGGAGCTGTTTTTT.

This clone has only one observation. The chain recombines TRBV6-5 with TRBJ1-5; no clear D. This CDR3 comprises 14 residues. Germline V gene sequence: CDR1 MNHEY, CDR2 SVGAGI. V gave up 2 bases and J gave up 5 bases, with 10 bases separating them. The DNA for the CDR3 is TGTGCCAGCAGTTACAGGGCCGGGGATCAGCCCCAGCATTTT. Translation gives CASSYRAGDQPQHF.

The chain employs TRBV7-2 and TRBJ2-2; D is possibly TRBD2 (6 bases). This CDR3 is built from 16 residues. Trimming took 0 bases from V and 3 from J, leaving 11 bases between them. CDR1 and CDR2 (germline): SGHTA, FQGNSA. The chain's CDR3 is CASSLAGGADTGELFF. The CDR3 coding sequence is TGTGCCAGCAGCTTAGCGGGGGGTGCGGACACCGGGGAGCTGTTTTTT.

The V and J genes are TRBV28 and TRBJ2-1, with 9 nucleotides matching TRBD1. Germline values: CDR1 MDHEN, CDR2 SYDVKM. This CDR3 spans 16 amino acids. V lost 6 bases, J lost 3 bases, and 9 bases stayed unmatched. The CDR3 nucleotides are TGTGCCAGCAGCATTCCCGGGACAGGGAGCTACAATGAGCAGTTCTTC. The encoded protein is CASSIPGTGSYNEQFF.

This chain links TRBV7-8 with TRBJ2-3; TRBD2 agrees at 9 bases. The CDR3 extends over 17 amino acids. V was clipped by 2 bases and J by 3 bases; unmatched bases: 9. CDR1 is SGHVS, CDR2 FQNEAQ, per germline. CDR3 sequence: CASSLRFAGGPTDTQYF. Here the CDR3 DNA reads TGTGCCAGCAGCTTAAGATTCGCGGGGGGGCCGACAGATACGCAGTATTTT.

The J gene is TRBJ1-2, the V gene TRBV9; D is possibly TRBD1 (6 bases). Trimming cost V 3 bases and J 3 bases, with 12 bases left between them. The CDR3 runs 14 residues. The V gene's germline CDR1 is SGDLS and CDR2 YYNGEE. For the CDR3, the DNA is TGTGCCAGCAGCGATGCGGGGGGCGACTATGGCTACACCTTC. It is translated as CASSDAGGDYGYTF.

The chain carries TRBV7-9 and TRBJ2-1; 12 positions match TRBD2. V shed 3 bases and J 5 bases; nucleotides not matched to a gene: 2. This CDR3 region has 15 residues. Germline V gene lookup returns CDR1 SEHNR and CDR2 FQNEAQ (reference sequence). The CDR3 here is CASSLLAGGNNEQFF. CDR3 nucleotides: TGTGCCAGCAGCTTGCTAGCGGGGGGGAACAATGAGCAGTTCTTC.

In regard to this clone: At one end, the junction sequence differs from germline, possibly due to a read error. The chain is built from TRBV6-5 and TRBJ2-1; a possible D gene is TRBD1 (6 bases). The CDR3 consists of 13 residues. The V gene's germline CDR1 is MNHEY and CDR2 SVGAGI. CDR3 in DNA: TGTGCCAGCAGTGACTCCAGGGGAAGGGAGCAGTTCTTC. This encodes CASSDSRGREQFF.

J is TRBJ2-1 and V is TRBV28; D gene uncertain. The CDR3 is 14 residues long. V lost 6 bases and J 0 bases, leaving 9 bases between the germline ends. Germline CDR1 MDHEN, CDR2 SYDVKM. In DNA, the CDR3 is TGTGCCAGCAGGCCTGACATCTCCTACAATGAGCAGTTCTTC. Translated: CASRPDISYNEQFF.

The rearrangement uses TRBV18 and TRBJ1-3; 10 bases align to TRBD1. The junction had 6 bases not matched to a gene; V was cut back by 3 bases and J by 7 bases. Per germline, CDR1 KGHSH and CDR2 LQKENI. This CDR3 is 15 amino acids long. CDR3 residues: CASSPGTGARNTIYF. The CDR3 coding sequence is TGTGCCAGCTCACCGGGGACAGGGGCCAGGAACACCATATATTTT.

Worth noting for this clone: The sample has other DNA sequences that encode this CDR3 too. V usage is TRBV30 and J usage is TRBJ1-5; 7 bases fit TRBD1. The CDR3 has 13 amino acids. Germline V gene sequence: CDR1 GTSNPN, CDR2 SVGIG (reference sequence). V dropped 5 bases and J dropped 1; count of bases not matched to a gene: 2. This CDR3 reads CAWSTGSNQPQHF. Written as DNA, the CDR3 is TGTGCCTGGTCGACAGGGAGCAATCAGCCCCAGCATTTT.

The chain employs TRBV2 and TRBJ1-6; maybe TRBD1 (5 bases). Germline values: CDR1 SNHLY, CDR2 FYNNEI. The CDR3 sequence is 14 residues long. Trimming cost V 10 bases and J 6 bases, with 16 bases left between them. The CDR3 DNA is TGTGCCATCCTCACGGAGGGGCGTAATTCACCCCTCCACTTT. Protein sequence: CAILTEGRNSPLHF.

The rearrangement joins TRBV5-1 to TRBJ2-2; 9 bases are shared with TRBD2. This CDR3 has 16 residues. V trimming: 4 bases; J trimming: 0 bases; junction bases outside the gene matches: 4. Germline CDR1 and CDR2: SGHRS and YFSETQ. CDR3 coding DNA: TGCGCCAGCAGCACGGGACTAGCAGCGAACACCGGGGAGCTGTTTTTT. This gives the protein CASSTGLAANTGELFF.

The gene calls are TRBV7-2 and TRBJ1-2; D is unclear. Germline CDR1 SGHTA, CDR2 FQGNSA. The CDR3 contains 12 residues. The germline V and J ends were trimmed by 5 bases and 4 bases, with 8 bases remaining between them. The CDR3 spells CASSMGLYGYTF. The CDR3 region has the DNA TGTGCCAGCAGCATGGGCCTCTATGGCTACACCTTC.

V and J are TRBV5-6 and TRBJ2-1; tentative D call: TRBD1 (5 bases). The germline gives CDR1 SGHDT, CDR2 YYEEEE. The CDR3 extends over 15 amino acids. Trimming removed 4 bases from V and 2 bases from J, with 13 bases in between. DNA for the CDR3: TGTGCCAGCAGCCAGACAGATAAGCCCTACAATGAGCAGTTCTTC. Protein product: CASSQTDKPYNEQFF.

The V call is TRBV11-2, the J call TRBJ1-6; TRBD1 matches at 12 bases. V was clipped by 1 base and J by 7 bases; unmatched bases: 8. The germline gives CDR1 SGHAT, CDR2 FQNNGV. This CDR3 contains 18 residues. CDR3 protein: CASSLALGQGARNSPLHF. The CDR3 nucleotides read TGTGCCAGCAGCTTAGCTCTGGGACAGGGGGCGAGGAATTCACCCCTCCACTTT.

This CDR3 is CASSFANEKLFF. CDR3 coding DNA: TGTGCCAGCAGCTTCGCTAATGAAAAACTGTTTTTT. The chain carries TRBV11-2 and TRBJ1-4; unclear D gene. V lost 3 bases to trimming and J lost 3 bases, with 2 bases between them. Germline CDR1 SGHAT, CDR2 FQNNGV. The CDR3 sequence is 12 residues long.

In this sample, this clone turned up many times. The chain couples TRBV27 to TRBJ1-1, with 7 bases matching TRBD1. Losses at the gene ends were 7 bases for V and 2 bases for J; bases not matched to a gene: 7. Germline V gene sequence: CDR1 MNHEY, CDR2 SMNVEV (reference sequence). The CDR3 totals 14 residues. CDR3: CASNDRAANTEAFF. CDR3 DNA: TGTGCCAGCAACGACAGGGCCGCTAACACTGAAGCTTTCTTT.

The rearrangement joins TRBV28 to TRBJ1-4; 8 bases are a match to TRBD1. The germline V gene encodes CDR1 MDHEN and CDR2 SYDVKM. The length of the CDR3 is 16 residues. Germline trimming cut 5 bases from V and 5 bases from J; bases unmatched to any gene: 10. Here the CDR3 reads CASSKRQGSRNEKLFF. CDR3 coding DNA: TGTGCCAGCAGTAAGAGACAGGGGTCCCGAAATGAAAAACTGTTTTTT.

The chain links TRBV19 to TRBJ2-2; 9 bases match TRBD2. Germline V gene data show CDR1 as LNHDA and CDR2 as SQIVND (reference sequence). Unmatched junction bases numbered 8, after V lost 9 bases and J lost 6 bases. The CDR3 is made up of 14 amino acids. The CDR3 protein is CASSVLAGSGELFF. The CDR3 nucleotides are TGTGCCAGCTCGGTGCTAGCGGGGTCCGGGGAGCTGTTTTTT.

Written as DNA, the CDR3 is TGTGCCAGCAGCTTAGACGAGCGGGCCCCCTACAATGAGCAGTTCTTC. It is translated as CASSLDERAPYNEQFF. V and J are TRBV11-1 and TRBJ2-1, with D tentatively TRBD2 (6 bases). The V gene's germline CDR1 is SGHAT and CDR2 FQDESV (reference sequence). This CDR3 spans 16 amino acids. V shed 1 base and J shed 2 bases, with 12 bases lying between them.

The rearrangement links TRBV21-1 to TRBJ2-2; the table names TRBD1, a call not compared with the DNA. TRBV21-1 is assigned pseudogene status. This CDR3 spans 17 amino acids. The CDR3 region is CASSKTEGALNTGELFF. The CDR3 DNA sequence: TGTGCCAGCAGCAAAACCGAGGGGGCCTTGAACACCGGGGAGCTGTTTTTT.

This clone is a singleton in its sample. The V and J genes are TRBV19 and TRBJ1-1, with 8 bases that match TRBD1. Germline trimming cut 9 bases from V and 3 bases from J; bases unmatched to any gene: 9. Germline V gene lookup returns CDR1 LNHDA and CDR2 SQIVND (reference sequence). The CDR3 is 14 residues long. CDR3 region: CASLPSDRDTEAFF. The CDR3 DNA reads as TGTGCCAGCCTCCCTTCGGACAGGGACACTGAAGCTTTCTTT.

This clone was recorded once. This chain connects TRBV28 to TRBJ1-4; D unresolved. The CDR3 is 14 amino acids. The germline V gene encodes CDR1 MDHEN and CDR2 SYDVKM. V was pared by 7 bases and J by 8 bases, with 17 bases between. The CDR3 nucleotides read TGTGCCAGCATCCAGGCGGGGTTCGGAGAAAAACTGTTTTTT. The encoded protein is CASIQAGFGEKLFF.

The chain joins TRBV7-8 to TRBJ1-6; 7 bases agree with TRBD1. The CDR3 has 15 residues. V was pared by 4 bases and J by 7 bases, with 7 bases of the junction left unmatched. Germline V gene data show CDR1 as SGHVS and CDR2 as FQNEAQ. The DNA of the CDR3 is TGTGCCAGCAGCTCCGACAGGGTAGGAAATTCACCCCTCCACTTT. Protein sequence: CASSSDRVGNSPLHF.

J is TRBJ1-5 and V is TRBV7-2, with 10 bases identical to TRBD1. V lost 5 bases to trimming and J lost 1 base; unmatched junction nucleotides: 5. CDR3 size: 16 residues. Germline values: CDR1 SGHTA, CDR2 FQGNSA. DNA for the CDR3: TGTGCCAGCAGCCCGGGACAGGGGATAAGCAATCAGCCCCAGCATTTT. It specifies CASSPGQGISNQPQHF.

The V gene is TRBV7-9, the J gene TRBJ1-1; the match to TRBD1 covers 10 bases. Unmatched junction bases numbered 4, after V lost 3 bases and J lost 0 bases. The germline V gene encodes CDR1 SEHNR and CDR2 FQNEAQ (reference sequence). The CDR3 length is 16 residues. The CDR3 loop is CASSFRTGGLNTEAFF. DNA of the CDR3: TGTGCCAGCAGCTTCCGGACAGGGGGTCTGAACACTGAAGCTTTCTTT.